Listed here are 25 T cell receptor beta chains from one sample, sequenced in a study of blood T cell repertoires in COVID-19. The assay was immunoSEQ multiplex PCR, and TCRdb's table has in-frame clones only and misses some. The data show approximately 150,000 clones, about 80% seen once. Sequenced sample: peripheral blood. The source is a man between 65 and 85 years old with active or convalescent COVID-19.

The chain carries TRBV18 and TRBJ1-5; 12 bases are shared with TRBD1. Trimming cost V 6 bases and J 5 bases; bases outside gene matches: 2. This CDR3 comprises 14 residues. Germline V CDR1 and CDR2: KGHSH, LQKENI. This CDR3 is CASSGQGAHQPQHF. For the CDR3, the DNA is TGTGCCAGCTCGGGACAGGGGGCTCATCAGCCCCAGCATTTT. The whole variable domain, remainder taken from reference TRBV18 and TRBJ1-5, is NAGVMQNPRHLVRRRGQEARLRCSPMKGHSHVYWYRQLPEEGLKFMVYLQKENIIDESGMPKERFSAEFPKEGPSILRIQQVVRGDSAAYFCASSGQGAHQPQHFGDGTRLSIL.

The genes are TRBV25-1 and TRBJ1-2; a weak D match, TRBD1 (5 bases). V lost 3 bases to trimming and J lost 2 bases, with 22 bases between them. CDR3 length equals 18 residues. The germline V gene has CDR1 MGHDK and CDR2 SYGVNS. The CDR3 protein is CASSDPTLAGDLNYGYTF. DNA for the CDR3: TGTGCCAGCAGTGACCCCACCCTAGCGGGGGATTTAAACTATGGCTACACCTTC.

This chain connects TRBV5-1 to TRBJ1-4; 9 positions agree with TRBD1. With 2 bases clipped from V and 7 bases from J, the junction kept 3 bases outside the gene matches. Looked up from germline, CDR1 is SGHRS and CDR2 is YFSETQ. CDR3 length: 14 amino acids. In DNA, the CDR3 is TGCGCCAGCAGCTTAGGGACAGGGTCTGAAAAACTGTTTTTT. Amino acid sequence: CASSLGTGSEKLFF.

The CDR3 protein is CASSQRQGPNYEQYF. The CDR3 DNA reads TGTGCCAGTAGTCAAAGACAGGGCCCAAACTACGAGCAGTACTTC. This chain joins TRBV19 and TRBJ2-7; 7 bases are shared with TRBD1. The CDR3 runs 15 residues. Looked up from germline, CDR1 is LNHDA and CDR2 is SQIVND (reference sequence). Trimming cost V 5 bases and J 3 bases; bases outside gene matches: 10.

This sequence joins TRBV18 and TRBJ1-1; D is uncertain. The CDR3 sequence is 15 residues long. The germline V gene encodes CDR1 KGHSH and CDR2 LQKENI. V was clipped by 5 bases and J by 5 bases, with 18 bases between them. DNA of the CDR3: TGTGCCAGCTCAGACCCCGTAGGTTACGGGACTGAAGCTTTCTTT. Amino acids: CASSDPVGYGTEAFF.

This chain uses TRBV18 with TRBJ2-2; 7 bases agree with TRBD1. The V and J ends lost 4 bases and 6 bases, in that order; junction bases with no gene match: 14. The CDR3 length is 17 residues. CDR1 and CDR2 (germline): KGHSH, LQKENI. As DNA, the CDR3 is TGTGCCAGCTCACTGACTGAGGGGGCGGCGTTTTCCGGGGAGCTGTTTTTT. Translation gives CASSLTEGAAFSGELFF.

V usage is TRBV2 and J usage is TRBJ2-2; 9 nucleotides agree with TRBD2. The CDR3 is 15 residues long. V was pared by 7 bases and J by 4 bases, with 7 bases of the junction left unmatched. The germline CDR1 and CDR2 sequences are SNHLY and FYNNEI. The CDR3 sequence is CASTQTSGPTGELFF. DNA of the CDR3: TGTGCCAGCACGCAGACTAGCGGACCCACCGGGGAGCTGTTTTTT.

The rearrangement joins TRBV25-1 to TRBJ1-2; the D gene is possibly TRBD1 (5 bases). The germline gives CDR1 MGHDK, CDR2 SYGVNS. The CDR3 totals 12 residues. Trimming took off 3 bases at V and 6 bases at J, with 8 bases between the two ends. CDR3 coding DNA: TGTGCCAGCAGTGACCAGGGCGATGGCTACACCTTC. This codes for CASSDQGDGYTF.

This chain links TRBV27 with TRBJ1-5, with 9 bases aligning to TRBD1. Trimming at V came to 8 bases and at J to 9 bases, leaving 20 bases not matched to a gene. The CDR3 runs 17 residues. Germline lookup yields CDR1 MNHEY and CDR2 SMNVEV (reference sequence). CDR3 sequence: CASPLGRTGELIAPQHF. The CDR3 DNA reads TGTGCCAGCCCCTTGGGGAGGACAGGGGAGTTAATAGCGCCCCAGCATTTT.

This chain connects TRBV30 to TRBJ1-5; 9 bases are a match to TRBD1. The germline V gene has CDR1 GTSNPN and CDR2 SVGIG (reference sequence). V shed 4 bases, J shed 6 bases, and the junction held 10 bases outside the gene matches. This CDR3 contains 15 residues. In nucleotides, the CDR3 is TGTGCCTGGACCGCCGGGGACAGGGTGGGTCAGCCCCAGCATTTT. As protein: CAWTAGDRVGQPQHF.

The genes are TRBV2 and TRBJ1-5; perhaps TRBD1 as D (6 bases). CDR3 length: 16 amino acids. The germline V and J ends were trimmed by 7 bases and 1 base, with 17 bases remaining between them. The germline gives CDR1 SNHLY, CDR2 FYNNEI. The CDR3 coding sequence is TGTGCCAGCAACCAACAGGGTGGGTTGAGCAATCAGCCCCAGCATTTT. Its protein is CASNQQGGLSNQPQHF.

This clone was detected a few times. The chain carries TRBV6-6 and TRBJ1-1; possibly TRBD1 for D (5 bases). V lost 7 bases and J lost 2, with 11 bases in between. CDR3 length: 13 residues. From germline, CDR1 is MNHNY and CDR2 SVGAGI (reference sequence). The chain's CDR3 is CASTGTANTEAFF. CDR3 in DNA: TGTGCCAGCACGGGGACTGCAAACACTGAAGCTTTCTTT.

The J gene is TRBJ2-2, the V gene TRBV7-7; a weak D match, TRBD2 (7 bases). CDR3 length equals 15 residues. CDR1 and CDR2 from the germline V gene are SSHAT and FNYEAQ (reference sequence). The V end was cut by 5 bases, the J end by 7 bases, with 17 bases between. For the CDR3, the DNA is TGTGCCAGCAGCCCGCTCCAGGGGAGGGTCGGGGAGCTGTTTTTT. Translation: CASSPLQGRVGELFF.

The genes are TRBV14 and TRBJ2-1; possible D gene TRBD2, 6 bases. The ends were cut back, 2 bases at V and 6 bases at J, with 20 bases in the middle. The CDR3 is 17 residues long. CDR1 SGHDN and CDR2 FVKESK come from the germline V gene. In DNA form, the CDR3 reads TGTGCCAGCAGCCAACAATCTAGCGCTCAAAAGGGCAATGAGCAGTTCTTC. Its translation: CASSQQSSAQKGNEQFF.

Only one count was recorded for this clone. The CDR3 sequence: CASSYSTGYGYTF. Written as DNA, the CDR3 is TGTGCCAGCAGTTACTCGACTGGCTATGGCTACACCTTC. The gene calls are TRBV6-5 and TRBJ1-2, with D uncertain. The CDR3 sequence is 13 residues long. Trimming removed 0 bases at V and 4 bases at J, with 6 bases between. Germline assignment: CDR1 MNHEY and CDR2 SVGAGI.

The rearrangement links TRBV7-2 to TRBJ2-7; 9 bases are shared with TRBD1. V was clipped by 5 bases and J by 6 bases; unmatched bases: 11. Looked up from germline, CDR1 is SGHTA and CDR2 is FQGNSA. The CDR3 runs 15 residues. CDR3 DNA: TGTGCCAGCAGCCCGTGGGGGACAGGGTCGGTCGAGCAGTACTTC. Protein product: CASSPWGTGSVEQYF.

This clone showed up just once. V and J are TRBV18 and TRBJ2-1; D unresolved. The CDR3 covers 14 residues. V was shortened by 4 bases and J by 8 bases, with 15 bases between the two germline ends. Germline CDR1 and CDR2: KGHSH and LQKENI. This CDR3 is CASSRGAARDEQFF. CDR3 in DNA: TGTGCCAGCTCACGCGGAGCAGCCCGGGATGAGCAGTTCTTC.

This sequence joins TRBV9 and TRBJ1-2; 7 bases map to TRBD1. With 3 bases clipped from V and 6 bases from J, the junction kept 11 bases outside the gene matches. Germline lookup yields CDR1 SGDLS and CDR2 YYNGEE. This CDR3 contains 15 residues. Here the CDR3 DNA reads TGTGCCAGCAGCGCCCACAGGGGCGAGAGTGATGGCTACACCTTC. Translated: CASSAHRGESDGYTF.

The V and J genes are TRBV18 and TRBJ1-5; D not certain. Per the germline V gene, CDR1 is KGHSH and CDR2 is LQKENI. The ends were cut back, 3 bases at V and 2 bases at J, with 8 bases in the middle. The CDR3 spans 14 residues. CDR3 region: CASSPISGNQPQHF. DNA for the CDR3: TGTGCCAGCTCACCGATCTCAGGCAATCAGCCCCAGCATTTT.

This rearrangement joins TRBV7-2 to TRBJ1-1, with D perhaps matching TRBD1 (6 bases). Germline V CDR1 and CDR2: SGHTA, FQGNSA. The CDR3 is 15 amino acids. Trimming took off 4 bases at V and 2 bases at J, with 14 bases between the two ends. CDR3 amino acids: CASSSSGVRNTEAFF. The CDR3 coding sequence is TGTGCCAGCAGCTCGTCAGGGGTACGAAACACTGAAGCTTTCTTT.

J is TRBJ2-2 and V is TRBV10-3; 8 bases are a match to TRBD2. Germline V gene lookup returns CDR1 ENHRY and CDR2 SYGVKD. The CDR3 has 14 residues. Unmatched junction bases numbered 6, after V lost 6 bases and J lost 6 bases. The DNA for the CDR3 is TGTGCCATCAGGGGACTAGTTAGCGCCGGGGAGCTGTTTTTT. Its protein product is CAIRGLVSAGELFF.

This rearrangement joins TRBV18 to TRBJ2-7, with 7 bases identical to TRBD2. The CDR3 has 15 residues. V was clipped by 4 bases and J by 3 bases; unmatched bases: 9. Germline V gives CDR1 KGHSH, CDR2 LQKENI. The CDR3 DNA follows: TGTGCCAGCTCACGGGAGGGAACTCTTAACTACGAGCAGTACTTC. It is translated as CASSREGTLNYEQYF.

This clone was detected only a few times. This rearrangement joins TRBV10-3 to TRBJ2-1; 10 bases are a match to TRBD2. Germline CDR1 and CDR2: ENHRY and SYGVKD. The CDR3 has 14 amino acids. V shed 10 bases and J 4 bases; nucleotides not matched to a gene: 7. Here the CDR3 reads CATHLAGEYNEQFF. As DNA, the CDR3 is TGTGCCACCCACCTAGCGGGAGAGTACAATGAGCAGTTCTTC.

This chain links TRBV29-1 with TRBJ2-1, with 9 bases fitting TRBD2. The CDR3 extends over 16 amino acids. Germline loops: CDR1 SQVTM, CDR2 ANQGSEA. With 4 bases clipped from V and 4 bases from J, the junction kept 11 bases outside the gene matches. CDR3 coding DNA: TGCAGCGTTGTCGGGGGGCTAGCGGGACCATACAATGAGCAGTTCTTC. It is translated as CSVVGGLAGPYNEQFF.

The CDR3 loop reads CASSYSGTERDHEQYF. CDR3 bases: TGTGCCAGCAGTTACTCGGGGACAGAACGGGACCACGAGCAGTACTTC. This rearrangement joins TRBV6-5 to TRBJ2-7; TRBD1 agrees at 7 bases. Losses at the gene ends were 0 bases for V and 5 bases for J; bases not matched to a gene: 10. Germline V lookup: CDR1 MNHEY, CDR2 SVGAGI. The CDR3 contains 16 residues.